Listed below are T cell receptor beta chains from one sample, sequenced in a study of blood T cell repertoires in COVID-19. Repertoires were generated with immunoSEQ multiplex PCR, while TCRdb's copy carries only in-frame clones and drops some. The sample lists approximately 270,000 clones; roughly 83% were seen once. Sequencing input: peripheral blood. These receptors all stem from a man older than 75 with acute or convalescent COVID-19. Both conserved end residues are part of each CDR3. Each record gives: clone size, V gene, D gene, CDR3 length, J gene, CDR3 DNA, CDR3 protein. The D gene is left open where the match is weak. Expanded clones get a size class; other rows say once, few or many, or leave the size out.

clone_size: .; v_call: TRBV19; d_call: .; cdr3_length: 15; j_call: TRBJ1-1; cdr3_nt: TGTGCCAGTAGTTTAGGACAGATGGCGAACACTGAAGCTTTCTTT; cdr3_aa: CASSLGQMANTEAFF
clone_size: .; v_call: TRBV2; d_call: TRBD1; cdr3_length: 14; j_call: TRBJ1-2; cdr3_nt: TGTGCCAGCAGGGACCCCGGGACAGCATATGGCTACACCTTC; cdr3_aa: CASRDPGTAYGYTF
clone_size: few; v_call: TRBV3-1/TRBV3-2; d_call: TRBD1; cdr3_length: 17; j_call: TRBJ2-7; cdr3_nt: TGTGCCAGCAGCCAAGGTTATTCGGTCAGGGGGCTGAGGGAGCAGTACTTC; cdr3_aa: CASSQGYSVRGLREQYF
clone_size: .; v_call: TRBV19; d_call: TRBD2; cdr3_length: 15; j_call: TRBJ2-7; cdr3_nt: TGTGCCAGTAGTTCTTCGACTAGCGGCCAATACGAGCAGTACTTC; cdr3_aa: CASSSSTSGQYEQYF
clone_size: .; v_call: TRBV28; d_call: .; cdr3_length: 14; j_call: TRBJ1-2; cdr3_nt: TGTGCCAGCAGTTTATGGGCAGGGGCCTATGGCTACACCTTC; cdr3_aa: CASSLWAGAYGYTF
clone_size: .; v_call: TRBV24-1; d_call: TRBD1; cdr3_length: 14; j_call: TRBJ2-5; cdr3_nt: TGTGCCACCAGTGAGGGACAGGGAAAAGAGACCCAGTACTTC; cdr3_aa: CATSEGQGKETQYF
clone_size: .; v_call: TRBV3-1/TRBV3-2; d_call: .; cdr3_length: 14; j_call: TRBJ1-2; cdr3_nt: TGTGCCAGCAGCCAAGATCCAGGGTACTACGGCTACACCTTC; cdr3_aa: CASSQDPGYYGYTF
clone_size: many; v_call: TRBV10-2; d_call: TRBD2; cdr3_length: 22; j_call: TRBJ2-3; cdr3_nt: TGCGCCAGCAGTGACCACGGACTAGCGGGAGCATTGCCCCTTCACAGCACAGATACGCAGTATTTT; cdr3_aa: CASSDHGLAGALPLHSTDTQYF
clone_size: .; v_call: TRBV18; d_call: .; cdr3_length: 16; j_call: TRBJ2-2; cdr3_nt: TGTGCCAGCTCACCAACGATGACAGGGAACACCGGGGAGCTGTTTTTT; cdr3_aa: CASSPTMTGNTGELFF
clone_size: .; v_call: TRBV7-8; d_call: TRBD2; cdr3_length: 15; j_call: TRBJ2-7; cdr3_nt: TGTGCCAGCAGCTTAGTGGAGGTAGCGGGACGCGAGCAGTACTTC; cdr3_aa: CASSLVEVAGREQYF
clone_size: .; v_call: TRBV20-1; d_call: TRBD1; cdr3_length: 13; j_call: TRBJ1-4; cdr3_nt: TGCAGTGCTAGTGGGACAGGGGCGGAAAAACTGTTTTTT; cdr3_aa: CSASGTGAEKLFF
clone_size: .; v_call: TRBV18; d_call: TRBD1; cdr3_length: 14; j_call: TRBJ1-1; cdr3_nt: TGTGCCAGCTCTGCACAGGGGGAGGCCACTGAAGCTTTCTTT; cdr3_aa: CASSAQGEATEAFF
clone_size: .; v_call: TRBV6-5; d_call: .; cdr3_length: 14; j_call: TRBJ1-1; cdr3_nt: TGTGCCAGCAGTTATTATCAGGGGAGGGCTGAAGCTTTCTTT; cdr3_aa: CASSYYQGRAEAFF
clone_size: .; v_call: TRBV9; d_call: .; cdr3_length: 13; j_call: TRBJ1-2; cdr3_nt: TGTGCCAGCAGCTCGCCGGGGGACTATGGCTACACCTTC; cdr3_aa: CASSSPGDYGYTF
clone_size: .; v_call: TRBV24-1; d_call: TRBD2; cdr3_length: 14; j_call: TRBJ2-5; cdr3_nt: TGTGCCACCAGTGATGAGGGTAGCGGGGAGACCCAGTACTTC; cdr3_aa: CATSDEGSGETQYF
clone_size: .; v_call: TRBV27; d_call: TRBD1; cdr3_length: 15; j_call: TRBJ1-3; cdr3_nt: TGTGCCAGCAGTTTAGTCCCGACAGGGAAAAACACCATATATTTT; cdr3_aa: CASSLVPTGKNTIYF
clone_size: few; v_call: TRBV10-3; d_call: .; cdr3_length: 11; j_call: TRBJ2-2; cdr3_nt: TGTGCCATCAGTGAGTCCTGGGAGCTGTTTTTT; cdr3_aa: CAISESWELFF
clone_size: .; v_call: TRBV2; d_call: TRBD1; cdr3_length: 13; j_call: TRBJ2-1; cdr3_nt: TGTGCCAGCAGTGTACAGGGGGCTGGTGAGCAGTTCTTC; cdr3_aa: CASSVQGAGEQFF
clone_size: .; v_call: TRBV14; d_call: TRBD1; cdr3_length: 16; j_call: TRBJ2-3; cdr3_nt: TGTGCCAGCAGCAGGAGGACAGGGTCTCACACAGATACGCAGTATTTT; cdr3_aa: CASSRRTGSHTDTQYF
clone_size: .; v_call: TRBV5-6; d_call: TRBD2; cdr3_length: 14; j_call: TRBJ2-5; cdr3_nt: TGTGCCAGCAGCTCAGTGGGGGGGACGGAGACCCAGTACTTC; cdr3_aa: CASSSVGGTETQYF
clone_size: .; v_call: TRBV5-6; d_call: TRBD1; cdr3_length: 14; j_call: TRBJ1-5; cdr3_nt: TGTGCCAGCAGTAAGGGACAGCTCAATCAGCCCCAGCATTTT; cdr3_aa: CASSKGQLNQPQHF